This T cell receptor (beta chain) appears in the sequencing data of a study of OX40 agonist ivuxolimab in advanced cancers. TCRdb's table, derived via immunoSEQ multiplex PCR, lists solely in-frame clones and lacks some. The data contain about 34,000 clones, 83% of them seen just once; the ten biggest clones take up around 20%. Autoimmune disease history or systemic immunosuppression led to patients being barred. Germline CDR1 is SNHLY and CDR2 is FYNNEI. Losses at the gene ends were 3 bases for V and 2 bases for J; bases not matched to a gene: 0. The CDR3 runs 14 residues. The chain recombines TRBV2 with TRBJ1-5; 8 bases map to TRBD1. Sequenced here: CD4+ or CD8+ T cells sorted from blood, sampled in a trial of the OX40 agonist ivuxolimab. This clonotype originated in an adult with an advanced solid tumor such as melanoma, head and neck, liver or kidney cancer. CDR3: CASSEGQGNQPQHF. The CDR3 nucleotides are TGTGCCAGCAGTGAGGGACAGGGCAATCAGCCCCAGCATTTT.